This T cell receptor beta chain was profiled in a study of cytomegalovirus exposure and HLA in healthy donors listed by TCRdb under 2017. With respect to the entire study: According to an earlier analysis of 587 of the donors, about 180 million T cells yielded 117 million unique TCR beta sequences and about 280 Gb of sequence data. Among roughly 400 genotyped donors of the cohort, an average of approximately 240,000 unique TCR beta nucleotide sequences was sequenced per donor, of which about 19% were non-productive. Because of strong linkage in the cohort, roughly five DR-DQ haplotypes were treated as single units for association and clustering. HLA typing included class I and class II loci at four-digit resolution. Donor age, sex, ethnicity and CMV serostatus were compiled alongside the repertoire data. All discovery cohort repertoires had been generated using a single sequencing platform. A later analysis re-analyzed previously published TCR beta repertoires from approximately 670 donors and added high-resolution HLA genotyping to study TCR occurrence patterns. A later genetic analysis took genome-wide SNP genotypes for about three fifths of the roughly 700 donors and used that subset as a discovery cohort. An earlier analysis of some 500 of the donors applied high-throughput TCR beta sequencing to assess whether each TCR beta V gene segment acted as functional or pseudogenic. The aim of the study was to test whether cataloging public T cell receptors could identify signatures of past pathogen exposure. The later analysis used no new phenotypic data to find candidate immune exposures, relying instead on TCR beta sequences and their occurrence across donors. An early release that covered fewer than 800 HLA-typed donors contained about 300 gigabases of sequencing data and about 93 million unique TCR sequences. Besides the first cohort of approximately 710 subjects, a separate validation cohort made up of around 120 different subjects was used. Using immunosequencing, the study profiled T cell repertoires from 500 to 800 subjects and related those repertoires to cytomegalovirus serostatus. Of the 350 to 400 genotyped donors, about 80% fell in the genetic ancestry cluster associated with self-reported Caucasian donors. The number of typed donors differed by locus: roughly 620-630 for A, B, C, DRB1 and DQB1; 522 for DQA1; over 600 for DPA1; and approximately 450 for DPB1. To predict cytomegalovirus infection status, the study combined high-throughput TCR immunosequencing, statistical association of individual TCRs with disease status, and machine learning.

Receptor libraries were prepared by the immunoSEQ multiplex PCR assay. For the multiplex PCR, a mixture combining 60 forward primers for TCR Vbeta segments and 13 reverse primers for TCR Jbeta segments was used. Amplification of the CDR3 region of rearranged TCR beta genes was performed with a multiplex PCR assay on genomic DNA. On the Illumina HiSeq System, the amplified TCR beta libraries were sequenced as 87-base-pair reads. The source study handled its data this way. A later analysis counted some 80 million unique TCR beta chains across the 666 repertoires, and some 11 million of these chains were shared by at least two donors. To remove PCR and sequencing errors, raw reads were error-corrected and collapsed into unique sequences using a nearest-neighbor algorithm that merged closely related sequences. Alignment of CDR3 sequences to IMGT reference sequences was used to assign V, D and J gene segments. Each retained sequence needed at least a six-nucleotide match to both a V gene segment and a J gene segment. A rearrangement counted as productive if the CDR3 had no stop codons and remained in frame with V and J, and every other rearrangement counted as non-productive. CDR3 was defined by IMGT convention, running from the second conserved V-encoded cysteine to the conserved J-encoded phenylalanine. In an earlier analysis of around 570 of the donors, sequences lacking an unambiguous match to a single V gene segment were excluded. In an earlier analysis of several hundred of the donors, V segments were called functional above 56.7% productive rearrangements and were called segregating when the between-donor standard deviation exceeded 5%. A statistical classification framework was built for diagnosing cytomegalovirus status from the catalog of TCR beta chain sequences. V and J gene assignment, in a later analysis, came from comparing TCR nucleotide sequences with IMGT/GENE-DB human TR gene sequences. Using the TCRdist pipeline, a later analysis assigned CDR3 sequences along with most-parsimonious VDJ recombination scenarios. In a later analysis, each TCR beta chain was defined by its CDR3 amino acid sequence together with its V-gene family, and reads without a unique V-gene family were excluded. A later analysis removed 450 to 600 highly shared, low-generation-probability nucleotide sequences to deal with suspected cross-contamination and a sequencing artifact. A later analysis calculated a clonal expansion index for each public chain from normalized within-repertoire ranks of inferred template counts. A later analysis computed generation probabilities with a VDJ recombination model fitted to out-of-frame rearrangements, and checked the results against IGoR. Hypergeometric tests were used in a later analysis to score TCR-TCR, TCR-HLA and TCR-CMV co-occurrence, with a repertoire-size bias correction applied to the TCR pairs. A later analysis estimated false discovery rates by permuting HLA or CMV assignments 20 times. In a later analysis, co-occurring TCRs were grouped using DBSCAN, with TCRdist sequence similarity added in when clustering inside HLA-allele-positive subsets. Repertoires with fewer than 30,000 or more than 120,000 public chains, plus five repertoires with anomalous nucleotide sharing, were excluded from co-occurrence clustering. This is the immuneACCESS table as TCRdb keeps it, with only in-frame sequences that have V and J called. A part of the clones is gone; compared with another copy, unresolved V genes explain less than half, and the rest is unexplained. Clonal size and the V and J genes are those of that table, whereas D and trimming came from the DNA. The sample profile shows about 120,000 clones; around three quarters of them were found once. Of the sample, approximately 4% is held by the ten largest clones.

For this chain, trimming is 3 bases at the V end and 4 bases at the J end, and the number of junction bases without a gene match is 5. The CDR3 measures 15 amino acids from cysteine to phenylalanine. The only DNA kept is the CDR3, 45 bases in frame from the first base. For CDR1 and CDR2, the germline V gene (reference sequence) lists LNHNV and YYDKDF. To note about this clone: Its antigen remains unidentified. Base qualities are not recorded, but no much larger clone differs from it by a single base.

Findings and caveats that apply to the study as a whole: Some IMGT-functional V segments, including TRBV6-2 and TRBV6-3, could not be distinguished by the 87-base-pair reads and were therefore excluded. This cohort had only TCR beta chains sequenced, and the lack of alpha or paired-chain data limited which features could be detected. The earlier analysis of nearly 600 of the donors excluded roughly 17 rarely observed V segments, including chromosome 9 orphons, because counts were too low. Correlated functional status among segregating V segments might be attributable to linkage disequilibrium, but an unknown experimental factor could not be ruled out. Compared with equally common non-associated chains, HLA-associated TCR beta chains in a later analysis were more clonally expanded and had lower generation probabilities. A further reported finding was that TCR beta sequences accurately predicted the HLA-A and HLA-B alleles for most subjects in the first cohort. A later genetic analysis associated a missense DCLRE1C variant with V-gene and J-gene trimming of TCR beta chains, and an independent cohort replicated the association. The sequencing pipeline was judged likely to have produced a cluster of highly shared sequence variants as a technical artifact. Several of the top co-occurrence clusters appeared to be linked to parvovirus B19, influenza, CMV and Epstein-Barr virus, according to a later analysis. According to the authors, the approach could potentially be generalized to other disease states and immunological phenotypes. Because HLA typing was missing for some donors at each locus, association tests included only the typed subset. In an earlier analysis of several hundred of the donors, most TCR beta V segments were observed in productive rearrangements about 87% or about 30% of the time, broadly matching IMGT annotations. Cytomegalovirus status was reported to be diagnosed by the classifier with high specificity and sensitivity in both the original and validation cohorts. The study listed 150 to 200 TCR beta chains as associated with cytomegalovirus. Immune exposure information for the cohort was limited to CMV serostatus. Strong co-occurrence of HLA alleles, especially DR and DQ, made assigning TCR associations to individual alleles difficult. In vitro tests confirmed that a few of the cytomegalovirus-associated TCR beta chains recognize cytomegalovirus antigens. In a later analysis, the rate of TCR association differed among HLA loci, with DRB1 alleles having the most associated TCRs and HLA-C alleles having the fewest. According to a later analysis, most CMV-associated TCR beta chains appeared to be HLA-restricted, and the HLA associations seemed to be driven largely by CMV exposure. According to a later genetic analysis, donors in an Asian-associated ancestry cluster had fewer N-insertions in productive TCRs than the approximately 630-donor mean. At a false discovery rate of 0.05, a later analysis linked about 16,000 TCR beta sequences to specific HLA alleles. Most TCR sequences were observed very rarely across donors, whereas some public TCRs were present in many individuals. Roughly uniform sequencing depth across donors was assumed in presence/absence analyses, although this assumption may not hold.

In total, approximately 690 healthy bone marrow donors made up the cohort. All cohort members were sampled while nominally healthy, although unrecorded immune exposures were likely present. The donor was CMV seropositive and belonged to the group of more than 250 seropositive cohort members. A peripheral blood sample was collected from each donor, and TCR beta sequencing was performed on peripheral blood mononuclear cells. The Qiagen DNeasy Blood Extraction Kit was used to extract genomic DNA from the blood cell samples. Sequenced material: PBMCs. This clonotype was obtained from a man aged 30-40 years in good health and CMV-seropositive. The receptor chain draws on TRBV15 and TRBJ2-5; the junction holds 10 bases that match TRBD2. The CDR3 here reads CATSSGLAEVETQYF. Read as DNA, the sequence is TGTGCCACCAGCAGCGGACTAGCGGAGGTAGAGACCCAGTACTTC.